This T cell receptor beta chain emerged from a study of blood T cell repertoires in COVID-19. The overall study: Samples of COVID-19 (acute and convalescent) were obtained from the United States, Italy and Spain. In each case, the material was cDNA or gDNA derived from T cells, B-cell-depleted T cells, or PBMCs.

The V and J ends lost 1 base and 1 base respectively, with 8 bases between them. Germline V gene sequence: CDR1 KGHSH, CDR2 LQKENI. The CDR3 consists of 15 residues. Per the study methods: Nucleated cell counts were estimated from reference gene primer amplification. Assay: immunoSEQ multiplex PCR; the TCRdb copy retains only in-frame clones and omits some. That table furnishes V, J and clone size, whereas the DNA furnished D and trimming. Of around 100,000 clones in the sample, 87% were seen once. The sequencing input was peripheral blood. The TCR was taken from a man aged 25-45 years in a cohort sampled during active COVID-19. The chain recombines TRBV18 with TRBJ2-1, with D perhaps matching TRBD2 (5 bases). This chain's CDR3 is CASSPRTGSYNEQFF. The CDR3 region has the DNA TGTGCCAGCTCACCACGGACGGGGTCCTACAATGAGCAGTTCTTC.